The sequence of this T cell receptor beta chain was determined in a study of blood T cell repertoires in COVID-19. Generated by immunoSEQ multiplex PCR, the TCRdb table keeps only in-frame clones and is missing some. The table has about 130,000 clones, about 88% seen once. Germline CDR1 reads MGHRA; CDR2 reads YSYEKL. This CDR3 is 14 amino acids long. V lost 0 bases and J lost 2, with 5 bases in between. The V and J genes are TRBV4-1 and TRBJ2-1, with D perhaps matching TRBD2 (5 bases). This receptor was identified in a man aged 50-59 years with active COVID-19. Sample: peripheral blood. The CDR3 is CASSQEAAYNEQFF. Written as DNA, the CDR3 is TGCGCCAGCAGCCAAGAAGCGGCCTACAATGAGCAGTTCTTC.